The clone carrying this TCR beta chain was observed a handful of times. The target antigen is unknown. This specimen comes from a study of T-cell memory formation after mild COVID-19. Study-level information: The study found TCR clusters largely donor specific.

The TCR alpha and TCR beta cDNA libraries, bearing sample barcodes and UMIs, were generated by 5'RACE using constant-segment primers. Via MiXCR, TCRdb re-called the 5' RACE reads, giving one row per CDR3 protein. Found here are approximately 260,000 distinct CDR3 sequences, about 16% of them singletons; the top ten hold around a fifth. V lost 4 bases and J lost 5, with 8 bases in between. The CDR3 has 13 amino acids. Germline CDR1 LGHNA, CDR2 YNFKEQ. Study-level results: Some responding clones appeared in pre-infection memory, suggesting cross-reactive memory joined.

The chain couples TRBV4-2 to TRBJ2-2, with D unresolved. Input material: PBMCs or a T cell subset sorted from them (not recorded which). This TCR was sampled from a man aged 18 to 30 who had mild COVID-19 (a few samples of this study predate the infection). Cell type and time point are not known. CDR3 loop: CASSPRWTGELFF. As DNA, the CDR3 is TGTGCCAGCAGCCCCAGATGGACCGGGGAGCTGTTTTTT.